This TCR beta chain emerged from a study of blood T cell repertoires in COVID-19 (dated by TCRdb to 2020 to 2022). Describing the broader study: Samples from collaborators originated in the United States, Italy and Spain and spanned both the acute and convalescent phases of COVID-19. The prospective study material was composed of cDNA or gDNA derived from T cells, B-cell-depleted T cells, or PBMCs. Subjects who had been exposed to COVID-19, were actively infected with it, or had recovered from it provided the deeply sampled blood TCRbeta repertoires that made up the dataset. A freely available public database, intended as a resource for researchers studying the immune response to SARS-CoV-2, is where the repertoires were released. The samples were drawn from two sources: the first 160 participants of the ongoing ImmuneRACE study, and 1,000 to 1,500 subjects contributed by 6 global collaborators. Nearly every sample came with metadata listing a de-identified subject ID, COVID-19 status, age in years and sex. Where available, HLA class I and class II types were taken from metadata supplied by the sample provider and were not determined by assay-based typing.

The CDR3 measures 14 amino acids from cysteine to phenylalanine. The CDR3 DNA has 42 bases and is translated from base 1. The germline V gene (reference sequence) yields MNHEY for CDR1 and SMNVEV for CDR2. The V end gives up 0 bases and the J end 5 bases, leaving 2 bases in the junction not matched to a gene. Whole blood was collected in K2EDTA tubes by collaborating institutions according to the institutions' own protocols. For TCRbeta analysis, collaborator samples were shipped as frozen whole blood, as isolated PBMCs, or as DNA extracted from either sample type. TCRbeta CDR3 regions were amplified from genomic DNA by means of the immunoSEQ Assay, a bias-controlled multiplex PCR. Per the source publication's procedure: The number of nucleated cells in each sample was estimated by amplification of reference gene primers within the assay. Sequence reads were collapsed and filtered to measure the absolute abundance of every unique TCRbeta CDR3 rearrangement. Productive Simpson clonality was computed per sample as the square root of Simpson's diversity index over productive rearrangements. TCRdb mirrors the immuneACCESS table, restricted to in-frame sequences. Some clones are absent from its copies; in checked studies, under half trace to an unresolved V gene, and the reason for the others is unknown. V and J calls and clone size follow that table, whereas D and trimming were derived from the DNA. The sample contains tens of thousands of clones, about nine tenths of them found a single time. 8.5% of the sample belongs to the ten largest clones.

General conclusions and limits of the study: How much clinical and demographic metadata was included differed by source and by participant, and the metadata was provided uncurated.

On this clone itself: Its binding antigen is unknown. No base-level quality is on record; no much larger clone is a single base apart.

The V gene is TRBV27 and the J gene is TRBJ2-7, with 9 bases aligning to TRBD1. The origin of this receptor is a man aged 55 to 70 with active COVID-19. Sequencing was done on a sample of peripheral blood. The nucleotides read TGTGCCAGCAGTTTATCGGGGACAGGGAACGAGCAGTACTTC. This translates into CASSLSGTGNEQYF.